A selection of T cell receptor beta chains follows, all from one sample in a study of cytomegalovirus exposure and HLA in healthy donors. Produced via immunoSEQ multiplex PCR; TCRdb's table is partial and in-frame only. This sample has about 100,000 clones; roughly 82% occur once, and the top ten carry roughly 2.5%. The sequencing sample was made of PBMCs. The receptors were gathered from a man under 40 in good health and CMV-seropositive. Each CDR3 is given with its conserved first and last residue. Clone size is shown for a subset of rows, as once, few, many or a class of expanded clone.

V gene: TRBV15
J gene: TRBJ2-7
clone size: .
CDR3 protein: CATSRVGQGQSEQYF

V gene: TRBV5-1
J gene: TRBJ2-3
clone size: .
CDR3 protein: CASSLGTGGAVDTQYF

V gene: TRBV30
J gene: TRBJ1-2
clone size: .
CDR3 protein: CAWSVSLTGTKTNYGYTF

V gene: TRBV9
J gene: TRBJ2-3
clone size: .
CDR3 protein: CASIISFTSSADTQYF

V gene: TRBV2
J gene: TRBJ1-1
clone size: .
CDR3 protein: CASSLSNTEAFF

V gene: TRBV6-1
J gene: TRBJ2-3
clone size: .
CDR3 protein: CASSEPTDTQYF

V gene: TRBV7-8
J gene: TRBJ1-5
clone size: .
CDR3 protein: CASSLAPTGGFQPQHF

V gene: TRBV2
J gene: TRBJ2-2
clone size: .
CDR3 protein: CASNTNTGELFF

V gene: TRBV7-2
J gene: TRBJ2-3
clone size: .
CDR3 protein: CASSLASGVVITDTQYF

V gene: TRBV10-3
J gene: TRBJ2-1
clone size: .
CDR3 protein: CAIRDSGGSYNEQFF

V gene: TRBV9
J gene: TRBJ1-3
clone size: .
CDR3 protein: CASSPPGQGGDTIYF

V gene: TRBV2
J gene: TRBJ1-6
clone size: .
CDR3 protein: CASTRQVYNSPLHF

V gene: TRBV5-5
J gene: TRBJ2-7
clone size: .
CDR3 protein: CASSLTSGDLNFYEQYF

V gene: TRBV14
J gene: TRBJ1-2
clone size: few
CDR3 protein: CASSQDRDSYGYTF

V gene: TRBV5-1
J gene: TRBJ2-2
clone size: .
CDR3 protein: CASSLDRGRHTGELFF

V gene: TRBV5-4
J gene: TRBJ1-1
clone size: few
CDR3 protein: CASSLDGRAPEAFF

V gene: TRBV2
J gene: TRBJ1-6
clone size: .
CDR3 protein: CASSGAQIGQPNSPLHF

V gene: TRBV10-2
J gene: TRBJ2-5
clone size: .
CDR3 protein: CASSEVQGYEETQYF

V gene: TRBV5-4
J gene: TRBJ2-7
clone size: .
CDR3 protein: CASSFGQGLSYEQYF

V gene: TRBV2
J gene: TRBJ1-5
clone size: .
CDR3 protein: CASTLGQPQPQHF

V gene: TRBV12-5
J gene: TRBJ2-3
clone size: .
CDR3 protein: CASGPPEAYSTDTQYF

V gene: TRBV2
J gene: TRBJ1-2
clone size: .
CDR3 protein: CASRTRDSSNYGYTF

V gene: TRBV11-2
J gene: TRBJ1-6
clone size: .
CDR3 protein: CASSLNGPQVPLHF

V gene: TRBV11-2
J gene: TRBJ2-2
clone size: .
CDR3 protein: CASSLFQLAGANTGELFF

V gene: TRBV5-6
J gene: TRBJ2-1
clone size: .
CDR3 protein: CASSWRGLLGNYNEQFF

V gene: TRBV4-1
J gene: TRBJ2-6
clone size: .
CDR3 protein: CASSQDRGTSSGANGLTF

V gene: TRBV29-1
J gene: TRBJ2-7
clone size: .
CDR3 protein: CSVGRDRGREKQYF

V gene: TRBV2
J gene: TRBJ1-3
clone size: .
CDR3 protein: CASSDWGGNTIYF

V gene: TRBV10-1
J gene: TRBJ1-1
clone size: .
CDR3 protein: CASSESGGGMNTEAFF

V gene: TRBV5-1
J gene: TRBJ1-2
clone size: .
CDR3 protein: CASSDGQGGGYTF

V gene: TRBV2
J gene: TRBJ1-2
clone size: few
CDR3 protein: CASSVTDRVNYGYTF

V gene: TRBV18
J gene: TRBJ2-5
clone size: .
CDR3 protein: CASSPLSGETQYF

V gene: TRBV4-1
J gene: TRBJ1-4
clone size: .
CDR3 protein: CASSHRTYESKLFF

V gene: TRBV19
J gene: TRBJ1-2
clone size: .
CDR3 protein: CASLGDRGYGYTF

V gene: TRBV6-4
J gene: TRBJ2-2
clone size: few
CDR3 protein: CASSDGRLAAGELFF

V gene: TRBV10-3
J gene: TRBJ1-2
clone size: .
CDR3 protein: CAISEYSDGYTF

V gene: TRBV2
J gene: TRBJ1-5
clone size: .
CDR3 protein: CASTTGNGNQPQHF

V gene: TRBV4-1
J gene: TRBJ1-2
clone size: .
CDR3 protein: CASSPAGTDSTNYGYTF

V gene: TRBV7-9
J gene: TRBJ2-7
clone size: .
CDR3 protein: CASSPTGGNIYEQYF

V gene: TRBV30
J gene: TRBJ1-1
clone size: .
CDR3 protein: CAWSALINTEAFF

V gene: TRBV9
J gene: TRBJ1-4
clone size: .
CDR3 protein: CASSIGQGVANEKLFF

V gene: TRBV7-9
J gene: TRBJ2-1
clone size: .
CDR3 protein: CASTLSGGSNNEQFF

V gene: TRBV18
J gene: TRBJ1-1
clone size: .
CDR3 protein: CASSPPNTQNTEAFF

V gene: TRBV2
J gene: TRBJ2-7
clone size: .
CDR3 protein: CASSERVTGNLREQYF

V gene: TRBV11-1
J gene: TRBJ2-7
clone size: .
CDR3 protein: CASSLGGTTYEQYF

V gene: TRBV7-9
J gene: TRBJ1-1
clone size: .
CDR3 protein: CASSLGTGGQAFF

V gene: TRBV9
J gene: TRBJ1-2
clone size: .
CDR3 protein: CASSRALGQEYGYTF

V gene: TRBV7-7
J gene: TRBJ2-3
clone size: .
CDR3 protein: CASSETGVKDTQYF

V gene: TRBV5-4
J gene: TRBJ1-6
clone size: once
CDR3 protein: CASSLLRTYNSPLHF

V gene: TRBV10-2
J gene: TRBJ1-5
clone size: .
CDR3 protein: CASSESGGGGNQPQHF

V gene: TRBV10-1
J gene: TRBJ2-5
clone size: .
CDR3 protein: CASSDPGLAEETQYF

V gene: TRBV5-6
J gene: TRBJ1-2
clone size: .
CDR3 protein: CASSLDQFYGYTF

V gene: TRBV7-8
J gene: TRBJ2-5
clone size: .
CDR3 protein: CASSLAPAGVGETQYF

V gene: TRBV7-9
J gene: .
clone size: .
CDR3 protein: CASSSGLAGVTKYEQYF